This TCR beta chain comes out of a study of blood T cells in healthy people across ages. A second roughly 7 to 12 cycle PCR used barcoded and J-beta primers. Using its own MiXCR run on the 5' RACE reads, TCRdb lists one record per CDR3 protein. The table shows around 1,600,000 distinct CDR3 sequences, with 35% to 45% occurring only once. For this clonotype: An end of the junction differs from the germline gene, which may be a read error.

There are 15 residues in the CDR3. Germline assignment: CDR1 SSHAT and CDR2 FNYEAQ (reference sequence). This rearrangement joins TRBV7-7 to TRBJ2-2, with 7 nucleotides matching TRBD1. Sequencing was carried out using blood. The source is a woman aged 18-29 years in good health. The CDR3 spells CASSLGGQTAGELFF. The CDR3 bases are TGTGCTAGCAGCTTAGGGGGCCAGACGGCCGGGGAGCTGTTTTTT.